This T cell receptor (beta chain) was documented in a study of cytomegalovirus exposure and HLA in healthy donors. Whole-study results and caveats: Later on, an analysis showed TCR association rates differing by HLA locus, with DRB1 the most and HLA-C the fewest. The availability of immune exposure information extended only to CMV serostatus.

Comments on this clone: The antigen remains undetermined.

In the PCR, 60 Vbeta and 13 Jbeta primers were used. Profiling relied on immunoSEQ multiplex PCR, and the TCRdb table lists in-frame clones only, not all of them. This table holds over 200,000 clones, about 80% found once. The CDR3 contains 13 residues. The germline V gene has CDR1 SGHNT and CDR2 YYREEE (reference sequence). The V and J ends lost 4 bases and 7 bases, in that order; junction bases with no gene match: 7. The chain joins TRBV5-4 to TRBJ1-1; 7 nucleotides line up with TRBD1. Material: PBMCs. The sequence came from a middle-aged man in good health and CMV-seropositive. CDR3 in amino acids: CASSLDRAREAFF. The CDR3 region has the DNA TGTGCCAGCAGCCTAGACAGGGCCCGTGAAGCTTTCTTT. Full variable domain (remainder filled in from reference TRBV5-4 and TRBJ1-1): ETGVTQSPTHLIKTRGQQVTLRCSSQSGHNTVSWYQQALGQGPQFIFQYYREEENGRGNFPPRFSGLQFPNYSSELNVNALELDDSALYLCASSLDRAREAFFGQGTRLTVV.